Listed here are 21 T cell receptor beta chains from one sample, sequenced in a study of shared clonotypes between healthy human individuals. Clones were read by immunoSEQ multiplex PCR, and TCRdb kept only the in-frame ones, dropping some. The sample holds fewer than 2.5 million clones, over 85% seen once. Sequenced sample: naive CD4+ T cells from PBMCs. Sample subset: CD45RA+ positively selected. Receptors were obtained from a man aged 18 to 35 in good health. Some clones in this sample may be carry-over from other donors' samples.

The J gene is TRBJ1-1, the V gene TRBV19; possibly TRBD1 for D (6 bases). V lost 7 bases to trimming and J lost 6 bases, with 21 bases between them. The CDR3 spans 15 residues. From germline, CDR1 is LNHDA and CDR2 SQIVND (reference sequence). CDR3 bases: TGTGCCAGTATCCCACGTTTAGGGGGTAAGTCTGAAGCTTTCTTT. Its translation is CASIPRLGGKSEAFF. The full variable domain, completed using reference TRBV19 and TRBJ1-1, is DGGITQSPKYLFRKEGQNVTLSCEQNLNHDAMYWYRQDPGQGLRLIYYSQIVNDFQKGDIAEGYSVSREKKESFPLTVTSAQKNPTAFYLCASIPRLGGKSEAFFGQGTRLTVV.

The CDR3, as DNA: TGCAGCTCAACCAAGCGTAGCACAGATACGCAGTATTTT. This sequence encodes CSSTKRSTDTQYF. The chain employs TRBV29-1 and TRBJ2-3, with D unclear. The CDR3 spans 13 residues. V dropped 8 bases and J dropped 0 bases, with 12 bases sitting between them. The germline CDR1 and CDR2 sequences are SQVTM and ANQGSEA.

The chain has TRBV11-3 and TRBJ2-1, with D possibly matching TRBD1 (6 bases). The length of the CDR3 is 13 residues. Trimming took off 8 bases at V and 3 bases at J, with 11 bases between the two ends. CDR1 is SGHNT and CDR2 is YENEEA in the germline V gene. The CDR3 loop reads CASAAGVYNEQFF. In nucleotides, the CDR3 is TGTGCCAGCGCGGCAGGGGTCTACAATGAGCAGTTCTTC.

The J gene is TRBJ2-1, the V gene TRBV9, with a weak D call TRBD2 (5 bases). The germline V gene encodes CDR1 SGDLS and CDR2 YYNGEE. The CDR3 covers 16 residues. Between the trimmed V and J ends, which lost 3 bases and 3 bases, there was a span of 16 bases. CDR3 amino acids: CASSAEGGWGYNEQFF. CDR3 DNA: TGTGCCAGCAGCGCCGAGGGCGGTTGGGGCTACAATGAGCAGTTCTTC.

V and J are TRBV7-3 and TRBJ2-3; D not resolved. The CDR3 runs to 15 residues. The germline CDR1 and CDR2 sequences are SGHTA and FQGTGA. The germline V and J ends were trimmed by 5 bases and 4 bases, with 16 bases remaining between them. The CDR3 loop reads CASSPTPIDADTQYF. CDR3 sequence (DNA): TGTGCCAGCAGCCCCACCCCAATTGACGCAGATACGCAGTATTTT. Complete variable domain (other parts from reference TRBV7-3 and TRBJ2-3): GAGVSQTPSNKVTEKGKYVELRCDPISGHTALYWYRQSLGQGPEFLIYFQGTGAADDSGLPNDRFFAVRPEGSVSTLKIQRTERGDSAVYLCASSPTPIDADTQYFGPGTRLTVL.

The V call is TRBV7-8, the J call TRBJ2-7; perhaps TRBD2 as D (6 bases). This CDR3 is built from 16 residues. V gave up 5 bases and J gave up 1 base, with 18 bases separating them. Germline CDR1 is SGHVS and CDR2 is FQNEAQ. CDR3 protein: CASSLWDWAKSYEQYF. The CDR3 DNA follows: TGTGCCAGCAGCCTGTGGGACTGGGCAAAGTCCTACGAGCAGTACTTC.

The chain recombines TRBV7-9 with TRBJ2-7; 11 nucleotides line up with TRBD2. J lost 5 bases, V lost 0 bases, and 3 bases had no gene match. CDR3 length: 15 residues. Germline loops: CDR1 SEHNR, CDR2 FQNEAQ (reference sequence). CDR3 sequence reads: CASSLATSGIDEQYF. The CDR3 bases are TGTGCCAGCAGCTTAGCGACTAGCGGGATAGACGAGCAGTACTTC.

In DNA, the CDR3 is TGTGCCACCAGCAGGCTTCGGACTTCGTCTTCCTACGAGCAGTACTTC. Amino acids: CATSRLRTSSSYEQYF. This chain links TRBV15 with TRBJ2-7, with a tentative D call TRBD2 (5 bases). In germline, CDR1 is LNHNV, CDR2 YYDKDF (reference sequence). Trimming pared 3 bases from V and 1 base from J, leaving 16 bases between. The CDR3 spans 16 residues. The full variable domain, rest sourced from reference TRBV15 and TRBJ2-7, is DAMVIQNPRYQVTQFGKPVTLSCSQTLNHNVMYWYQQKSSQAPKLLFHYYDKDFNNEADTPDNFQSRRPNTSFCFLDIRSPGLGDTAMYLCATSRLRTSSSYEQYFGPGTRLTVT.

The CDR3 protein is CASSEPGLSTDTQYF. The CDR3 DNA reads TGTGCCAGCAGTGAACCCGGACTTAGCACAGATACGCAGTATTTT. The chain is built from TRBV6-1 and TRBJ2-3, with a tentative D call TRBD2 (5 bases). CDR3 size: 15 residues. CDR1 and CDR2 from the germline V gene are MNHNS and SASEGT. V dropped 2 bases and J dropped 0 bases, with 9 bases sitting between them.

The chain uses TRBV6-1 and TRBJ2-5; TRBD2 agrees at 7 bases. V trimming: 8 bases; J trimming: 2 bases; junction bases outside the gene matches: 8. The CDR3 contains 14 residues. CDR1 is MNHNS, CDR2 SASEGT, per germline. CDR3 nucleotides: TGTGCCAGCCCCCCGAGGGAGGGACAAGAGACCCAGTACTTC. Translated, it gives CASPPREGQETQYF.

Only one count was recorded for this clone. Other DNA sequences in the sample encode the same CDR3. J is TRBJ1-1 and V is TRBV28, with D possibly being TRBD1 (5 bases). Trimming left V 6 bases short and J 0 bases short, with 14 bases between. The CDR3 covers 15 residues. The V gene's germline CDR1 is MDHEN and CDR2 SYDVKM. The CDR3 DNA reads as TGTGCCAGCAGCTCTTCGGGACGCTTGAACACTGAAGCTTTCTTT. Translating gives CASSSSGRLNTEAFF.

This rearrangement joins TRBV28 to TRBJ1-1, with 7 bases fitting TRBD1. Germline loops: CDR1 MDHEN, CDR2 SYDVKM. Trimming cost V 4 bases and J 1 base; bases outside gene matches: 6. The CDR3 is made up of 15 amino acids. CDR3 nucleotide sequence: TGTGCCAGCAGTTCATCACAGGGGCCGAACACTGAAGCTTTCTTT. Encoded protein: CASSSSQGPNTEAFF.

The chain couples TRBV7-3 to TRBJ2-1, with no clear D. Germline assignment: CDR1 SGHTA and CDR2 FQGTGA. The germline V and J ends were trimmed by 2 bases and 2 bases, with 10 bases remaining between them. This CDR3 comprises 15 residues. This CDR3 reads CASSLRKGTYNEQFF. CDR3 nucleotides: TGTGCCAGCAGCTTACGTAAAGGGACCTACAATGAGCAGTTCTTC.

The chain joins TRBV28 to TRBJ2-3; 8 bases are a match to TRBD2. CDR1 is MDHEN and CDR2 is SYDVKM in the germline V gene. CDR3 size: 18 residues. J gave up 4 bases and V 1 base, and 13 bases lay outside the gene matches. This CDR3 is CASSLFGTSGTDADTQYF. The DNA of the CDR3 is TGTGCCAGCAGTTTATTCGGTACTAGCGGAACTGATGCAGATACGCAGTATTTT.

The chain employs TRBV6-6 and TRBJ2-3, with 7 positions matching TRBD2. This CDR3 region has 14 residues. Germline lookup yields CDR1 MNHNY and CDR2 SVGAGI (reference sequence). The trim removed 5 bases at V and 3 bases at J, leaving 5 bases unmatched. In nucleotides, the CDR3 is TGTGCCAGCAGTAGCGGGATCGCGACAGATACGCAGTATTTT. It codes for CASSSGIATDTQYF.

The rearrangement joins TRBV18 to TRBJ2-7; 8 bases agree with TRBD1. The CDR3 contains 15 residues. In germline, CDR1 is KGHSH, CDR2 LQKENI. V was pared by 3 bases and J by 5 bases, with 9 bases of the junction left unmatched. The CDR3 loop reads CASSPAQGARNEQYF. The CDR3 DNA is TGTGCCAGCTCACCCGCCCAGGGGGCGCGTAACGAGCAGTACTTC.

This sequence joins TRBV5-1 and TRBJ2-5; D may be TRBD1 (5 bases). The CDR3 totals 13 residues. Germline CDR1 SGHRS, CDR2 YFSETQ. The V end was cut by 1 base, the J end by 4 bases, with 8 bases between. The CDR3 coding sequence is TGCGCCAGCAGCTTGCAGGGTGTAGAGACCCAGTACTTC. This translates into CASSLQGVETQYF. The full variable domain, in which reference TRBV5-1 and TRBJ2-5 provide the parts outside the CDR3, is KAGVTQTPRYLIKTRGQQVTLSCSPISGHRSVSWYQQTPGQGLQFLFEYFSETQRNKGNFPGRFSGRQFSNSRSEMNVSTLELGDSALYLCASSLQGVETQYFGPGTRLLVL.

This chain connects TRBV15 to TRBJ1-2; D call uncertain. CDR1 and CDR2 from the germline V gene are LNHNV and YYDKDF (reference sequence). V was shortened by 0 bases and J by 4 bases, with 9 bases between the two germline ends. The CDR3 sequence is 14 residues long. This chain's CDR3 is CATSRERHSYGYTF. The CDR3 bases are TGTGCCACCAGCAGAGAGAGGCACAGCTATGGCTACACCTTC.

The chain has TRBV29-1 and TRBJ2-7, with D perhaps TRBD2 (6 bases). Trimming removed 5 bases at V and 4 bases at J, with 9 bases between. The length of the CDR3 is 11 residues. Germline CDR1 is SQVTM and CDR2 is ANQGSEA. The CDR3 region has the DNA TGCAGCGTTTACGGGGGATACGAGCAGTACTTC. It codes for CSVYGGYEQYF.

The CDR3 coding sequence is TGTGCCTGGAGTAAATCAGCGGGGACCCTTCTCGATACGCAGTATTTT. Its protein is CAWSKSAGTLLDTQYF. The chain couples TRBV30 to TRBJ2-3; 7 bases align to TRBD2. The CDR3 is made up of 16 amino acids. The trim removed 2 bases at V and 6 bases at J, leaving 14 bases unmatched. Germline V lookup: CDR1 GTSNPN, CDR2 SVGIG (reference sequence). Complete variable domain (other parts from reference TRBV30 and TRBJ2-3): SQTIHQWPATLVQPVGSPLSLECTVEGTSNPNLYWYRQAAGRGLQLLFYSVGIGQISSEVPQNLSASRPQDRQFILSSKKLLLSDSGFYLCAWSKSAGTLLDTQYFGPGTRLTVL.

This chain joins TRBV27 and TRBJ2-7; 7 bases align to TRBD1. The CDR3 is 16 amino acids. Germline CDR1 and CDR2: MNHEY and SMNVEV (reference sequence). Trimming removed 1 base from V and 0 bases from J; junction bases left unmatched: 6. The CDR3 sequence: CASSLFYRGDSYEQYF. The CDR3 DNA is TGTGCCAGCAGTTTATTCTACAGGGGCGACTCCTACGAGCAGTACTTC.